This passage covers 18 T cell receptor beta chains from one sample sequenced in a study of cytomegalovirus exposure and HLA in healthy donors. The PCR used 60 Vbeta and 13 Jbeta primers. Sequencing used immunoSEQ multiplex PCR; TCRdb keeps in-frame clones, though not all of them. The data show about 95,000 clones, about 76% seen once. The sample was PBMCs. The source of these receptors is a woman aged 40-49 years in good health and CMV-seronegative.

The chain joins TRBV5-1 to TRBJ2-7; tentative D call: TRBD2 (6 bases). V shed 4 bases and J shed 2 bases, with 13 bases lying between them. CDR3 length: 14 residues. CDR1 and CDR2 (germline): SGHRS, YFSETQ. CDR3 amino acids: CASSLLPGAYEQYF. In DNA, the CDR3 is TGCGCCAGCAGCCTCCTGCCGGGGGCCTACGAGCAGTACTTC.

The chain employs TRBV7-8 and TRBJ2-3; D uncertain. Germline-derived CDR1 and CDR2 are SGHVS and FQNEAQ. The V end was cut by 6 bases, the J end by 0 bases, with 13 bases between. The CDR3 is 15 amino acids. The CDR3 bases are TGTGCCAGCAGGATGCTAGAATTCAGCACAGATACGCAGTATTTT. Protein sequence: CASRMLEFSTDTQYF. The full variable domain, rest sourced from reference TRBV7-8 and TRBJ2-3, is GAGVSQSPRYKVAKRGQDVALRCDPISGHVSLFWYQQALGQGPEFLTYFQNEAQLDKSGLPSDRFFAERPEGSVSTLKIQRTQQEDSAVYLCASRMLEFSTDTQYFGPGTRLTVL.

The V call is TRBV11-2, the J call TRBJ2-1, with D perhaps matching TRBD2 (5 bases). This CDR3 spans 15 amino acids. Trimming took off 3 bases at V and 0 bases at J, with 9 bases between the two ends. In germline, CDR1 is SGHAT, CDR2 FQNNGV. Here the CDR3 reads CASSLVGSSYNEQFF. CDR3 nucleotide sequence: TGTGCCAGCAGCTTGGTGGGGAGCTCCTACAATGAGCAGTTCTTC.

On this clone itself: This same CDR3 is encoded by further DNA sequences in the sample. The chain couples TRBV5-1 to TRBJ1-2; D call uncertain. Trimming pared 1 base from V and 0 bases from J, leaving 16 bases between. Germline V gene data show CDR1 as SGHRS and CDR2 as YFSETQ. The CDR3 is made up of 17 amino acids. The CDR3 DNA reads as TGCGCCAGCAGCTTGTCGACCTCCGGCACAGCTAACTATGGCTACACCTTC. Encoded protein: CASSLSTSGTANYGYTF.

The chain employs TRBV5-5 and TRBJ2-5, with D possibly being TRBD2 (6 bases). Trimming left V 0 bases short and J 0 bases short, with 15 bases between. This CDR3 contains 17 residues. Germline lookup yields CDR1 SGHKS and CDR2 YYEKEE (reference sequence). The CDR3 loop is CASSLALAGPYQETQYF. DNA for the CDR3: TGTGCCAGCAGCTTGGCCCTTGCGGGGCCGTACCAAGAGACCCAGTACTTC.

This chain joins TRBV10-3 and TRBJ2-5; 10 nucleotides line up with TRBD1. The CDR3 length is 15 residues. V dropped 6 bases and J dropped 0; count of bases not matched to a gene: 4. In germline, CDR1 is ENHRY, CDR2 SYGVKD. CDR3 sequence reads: CAISPGQGHQETQYF. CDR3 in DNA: TGTGCCATCAGCCCGGGACAGGGGCACCAAGAGACCCAGTACTTC.

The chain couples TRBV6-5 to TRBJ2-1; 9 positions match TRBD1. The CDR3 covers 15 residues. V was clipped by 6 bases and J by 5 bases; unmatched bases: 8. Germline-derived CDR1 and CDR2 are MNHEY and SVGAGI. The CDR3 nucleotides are TGTGCCAGCAGAAGCGGACAGGGGAATAACAATGAGCAGTTCTTC. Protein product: CASRSGQGNNNEQFF.

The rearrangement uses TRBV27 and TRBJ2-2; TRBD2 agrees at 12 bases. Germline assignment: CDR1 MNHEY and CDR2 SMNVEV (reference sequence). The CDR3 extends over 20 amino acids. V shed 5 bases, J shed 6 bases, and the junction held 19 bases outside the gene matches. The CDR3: CASSARDRASGGAVAGELFF. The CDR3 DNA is TGTGCCAGCAGTGCCCGCGATCGTGCTAGCGGGGGGGCCGTGGCCGGGGAGCTGTTTTTT.

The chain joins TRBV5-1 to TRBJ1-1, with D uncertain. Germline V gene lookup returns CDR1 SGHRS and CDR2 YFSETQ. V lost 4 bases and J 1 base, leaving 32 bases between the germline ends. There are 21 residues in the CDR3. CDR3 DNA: TGCGCCAGCAGCCGGCTTGGCCCTGGATATGAACACAGACCGGAGAACACTGAAGCTTTCTTT. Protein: CASSRLGPGYEHRPENTEAFF.

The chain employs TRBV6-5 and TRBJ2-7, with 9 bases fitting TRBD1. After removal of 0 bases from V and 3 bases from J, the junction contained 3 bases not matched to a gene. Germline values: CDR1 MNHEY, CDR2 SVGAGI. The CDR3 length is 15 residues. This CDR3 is CASSYSPGQGYEQYF. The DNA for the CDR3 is TGTGCCAGCAGTTACTCCCCGGGACAGGGCTACGAGCAGTACTTC.

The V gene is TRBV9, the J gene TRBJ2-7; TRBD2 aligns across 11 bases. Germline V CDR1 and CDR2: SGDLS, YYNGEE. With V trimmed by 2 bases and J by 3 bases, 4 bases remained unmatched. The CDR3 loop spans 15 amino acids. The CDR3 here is CASSVSGGGRYEQYF. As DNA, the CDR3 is TGTGCCAGCAGCGTTAGCGGGGGGGGACGCTACGAGCAGTACTTC.

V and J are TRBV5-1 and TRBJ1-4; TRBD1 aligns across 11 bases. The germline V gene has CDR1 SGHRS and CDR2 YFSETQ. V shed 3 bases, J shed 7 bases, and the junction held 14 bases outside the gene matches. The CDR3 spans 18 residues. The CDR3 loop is CASSSGTGGSTGSEKLFF. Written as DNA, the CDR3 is TGCGCCAGCAGCTCGGGGACAGGGGGTTCCACAGGATCTGAAAAACTGTTTTTT.

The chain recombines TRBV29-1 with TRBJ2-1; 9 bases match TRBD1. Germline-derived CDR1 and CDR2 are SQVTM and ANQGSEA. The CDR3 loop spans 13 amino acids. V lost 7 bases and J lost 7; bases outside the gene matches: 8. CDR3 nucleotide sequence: TGCAGCGGGCACCGGGACAGGGTTAATGAGCAGTTCTTC. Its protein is CSGHRDRVNEQFF.

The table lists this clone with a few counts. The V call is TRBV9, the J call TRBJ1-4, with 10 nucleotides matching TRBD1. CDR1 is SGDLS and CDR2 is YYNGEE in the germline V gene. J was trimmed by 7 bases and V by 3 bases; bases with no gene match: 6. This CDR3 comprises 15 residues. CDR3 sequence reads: CASSASGTGVEKLFF. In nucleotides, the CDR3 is TGTGCCAGCAGCGCATCCGGGACAGGGGTTGAAAAACTGTTTTTT.

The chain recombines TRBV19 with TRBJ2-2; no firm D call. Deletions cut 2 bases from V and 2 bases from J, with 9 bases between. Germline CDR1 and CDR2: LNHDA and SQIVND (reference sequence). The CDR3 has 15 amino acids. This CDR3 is CASSITVLNTGELFF. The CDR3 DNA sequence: TGTGCCAGTAGTATAACTGTCCTCAACACCGGGGAGCTGTTTTTT.

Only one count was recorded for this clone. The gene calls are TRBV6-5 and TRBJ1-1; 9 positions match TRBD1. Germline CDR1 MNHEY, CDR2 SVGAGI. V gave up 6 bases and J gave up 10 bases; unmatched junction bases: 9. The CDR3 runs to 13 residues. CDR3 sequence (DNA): TGTGCCAGCAGCCAACAGGGGGCGGGAAGAGCTTTCTTT. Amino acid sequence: CASSQQGAGRAFF.

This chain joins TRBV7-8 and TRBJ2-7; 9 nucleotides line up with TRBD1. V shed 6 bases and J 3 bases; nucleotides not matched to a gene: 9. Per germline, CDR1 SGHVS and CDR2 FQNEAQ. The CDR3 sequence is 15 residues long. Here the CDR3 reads CASRSPGQGNYEQYF. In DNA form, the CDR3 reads TGTGCCAGCAGATCCCCGGGACAGGGAAACTACGAGCAGTACTTC.

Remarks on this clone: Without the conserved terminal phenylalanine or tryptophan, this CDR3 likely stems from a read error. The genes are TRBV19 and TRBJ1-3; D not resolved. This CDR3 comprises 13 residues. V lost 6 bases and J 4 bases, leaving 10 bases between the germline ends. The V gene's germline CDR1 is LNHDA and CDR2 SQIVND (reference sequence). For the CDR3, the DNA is TGTGCCAGTAGCTATGGTCGGGGAAACACCATATATGTT. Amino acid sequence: CASSYGRGNTIYV.